The clone carrying this T cell receptor (beta chain) was counted between two and nine times. Germline CDR1 is GTSNPN and CDR2 is SVGIG (reference sequence). The CDR3 runs to 15 residues. Unmatched junction bases numbered 8, after V lost 4 bases and J lost 4 bases. The sample is drawn from a study of Graves' ophthalmopathy and Graves' hyperthyroidism. The study amplified TCR beta CDR3 regions using RNA transcripts. An opening RT-PCR round employed HTBI primers and preceded a second-round multiplex PCR. TCRdb re-derived calls from the multiplex PCR reads in MiXCR, one entry per CDR3 protein. The sample includes about 170,000 distinct CDR3 sequences, 37% of them seen just once.

Sequencing was done on a sample of peripheral blood. This chain uses TRBV30 with TRBJ2-2; TRBD1 aligns across 8 bases. The clonotype comes from a woman in her forties with Graves' ophthalmopathy. The CDR3 loop is CAWTAGQGGTGELFF. The CDR3 DNA reads TGTGCCTGGACAGCTGGACAGGGAGGCACCGGGGAGCTGTTTTTT.